This section outlines one T cell receptor (beta chain) sequence together with its context. The data were taken from a study of OX40 agonist ivuxolimab in advanced cancers. The CDR3 contains 20 residues. Per the germline V gene, CDR1 is MGHRA and CDR2 is YSYEKL. The ends lost 0 bases at V and 0 bases at J; junction bases unmatched: 8. Here immunoSEQ multiplex PCR was the method, and the copy in TCRdb shows in-frame clones only, minus some. Of approximately 31,000 clones listed, over 60% are singletons. The receptor was isolated from an adult with an advanced solid tumor such as melanoma, head and neck, liver or kidney cancer. This specimen consisted of CD4+ or CD8+ T cells sorted from blood, obtained in a trial of the OX40 agonist ivuxolimab. V usage is TRBV4-1 and J usage is TRBJ2-3; TRBD2 agrees at 14 bases. DNA of the CDR3: TGCGCCAGCAGCCAAGACCGCGGACTAGCGGGGGGCGGCAGCACAGATACGCAGTATTTT. This translates into CASSQDRGLAGGGSTDTQYF.